A single T cell receptor (beta chain) is shown here with its context. The repertoire was sequenced with immunoSEQ multiplex PCR; TCRdb's copy has only in-frame clones and lacks some. The table includes about 280,000 clones, about 88% detected once. This sample was included in a study of blood T cell repertoires in COVID-19. While infection was still active, Seattle patients were enrolled and then followed longitudinally. The trim removed 8 bases at V and 3 bases at J, leaving 2 bases unmatched. Germline V gene lookup returns CDR1 LNHDA and CDR2 SQIVND (reference sequence). This CDR3 has 13 residues. The chain is built from TRBV19 and TRBJ2-7; TRBD2 matches 12 bases. Sequencing input: peripheral blood. The sequence came from an older woman with COVID-19, enrolled during active disease. The CDR3 is CASGLAGSYEQYF. In DNA, the CDR3 is TGTGCCAGTGGACTAGCGGGGAGCTACGAGCAGTACTTC. The full variable domain, with the rest looked up from reference TRBV19 and TRBJ2-7, is DGGITQSPKYLFRKEGQNVTLSCEQNLNHDAMYWYRQDPGQGLRLIYYSQIVNDFQKGDIAEGYSVSREKKESFPLTVTSAQKNPTAFYLCASGLAGSYEQYFGPGTRLTVT.